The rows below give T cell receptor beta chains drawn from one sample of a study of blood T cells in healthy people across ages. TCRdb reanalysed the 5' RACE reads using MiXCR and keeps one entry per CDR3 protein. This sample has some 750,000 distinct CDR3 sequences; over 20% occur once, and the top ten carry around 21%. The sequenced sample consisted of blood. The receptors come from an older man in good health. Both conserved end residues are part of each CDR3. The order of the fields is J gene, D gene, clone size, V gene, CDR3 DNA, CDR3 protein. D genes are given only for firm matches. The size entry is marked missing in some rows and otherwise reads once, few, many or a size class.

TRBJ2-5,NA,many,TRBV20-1,TGCAGTGCTAGAGTCGTACAGCATCAAGAGACCCAGTACTTC,CSARVVQHQETQYF
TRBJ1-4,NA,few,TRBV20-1,TGCAGTGCTCCCACGTTCGAAACTAATGAAAAACTGTTTTTT,CSAPTFETNEKLFF
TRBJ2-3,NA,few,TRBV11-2,TGTGCCAGCAGCTTAGAGCCCGGACAGCCACGGGATACGCAGTATTTT,CASSLEPGQPRDTQYF
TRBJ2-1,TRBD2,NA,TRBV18,TGTGCCAGCTCACTCCAGGGAGCGGGGGTTTCCAATGAGCAGTTCTTC,CASSLQGAGVSNEQFF
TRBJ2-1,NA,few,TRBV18,TGTGCCAGCTCACCGCAACTAGAGAGCTCCTACAATGAGCAGTTCTTC,CASSPQLESSYNEQFF
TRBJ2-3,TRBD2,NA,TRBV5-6,TGTGCCAGCAGCCCTCAACGGGGGGAAGTAATTCGCACAGATACGCAGTATTTT,CASSPQRGEVIRTDTQYF
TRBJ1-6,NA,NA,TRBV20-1,TGCAGTGCTAGAGAGGAGGGTAGGTGGAATTCACCCCTCCACTTT,CSAREEGRWNSPLHF
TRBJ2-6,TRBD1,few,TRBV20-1,TGCAGTGCTCCCTCTTTGGGACAGGGGTTACTCTCTGGGGCCAACGTCCTGACTTTC,CSAPSLGQGLLSGANVLTF
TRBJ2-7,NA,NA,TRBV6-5,TGTGCCAGCAGTTTTGACATTGAGACCTACGAGCAGTACTTC,CASSFDIETYEQYF
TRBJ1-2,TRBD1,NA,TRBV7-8,TGTGCCAGCAGCGCGGACAGGGACGATGGCTACACCTTC,CASSADRDDGYTF
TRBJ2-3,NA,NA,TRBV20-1,TGCAGTGCTAGAGATACGACTAGTCCACGGCGGGCAGATACGCAGTATTTT,CSARDTTSPRRADTQYF
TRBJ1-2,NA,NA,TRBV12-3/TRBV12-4,TGTGCCAACAGTTTAGTCAGGCATGGCTACACCTTC,CANSLVRHGYTF
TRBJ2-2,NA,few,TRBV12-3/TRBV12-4,TGTGCCAGCAGTTTCAGGGCAACCGGGGAGCTGTTTTTT,CASSFRATGELFF
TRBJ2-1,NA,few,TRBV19,TGTGCCAGTAGTATCGGGCGAAACAATGAGCAGTTCTTC,CASSIGRNNEQFF
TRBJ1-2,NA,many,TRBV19,TGTGCCAGTTCCCCAGCCAAGGAGGGCTACACCTTC,CASSPAKEGYTF
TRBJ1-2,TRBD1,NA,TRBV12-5,TGTGCTAGTGGTTCCTCGGACAGGGGCACCTTC,CASGSSDRGTF
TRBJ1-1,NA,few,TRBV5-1,TGCGCCAGTAGCTTGACGGGACGGGAAAACACTGAAGCTTTCTTT,CASSLTGRENTEAFF
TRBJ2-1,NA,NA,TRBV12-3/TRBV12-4,TGTGCCAGCACCGTTGGTGGGGGGAGAAATGAGCAGTTCTTC,CASTVGGGRNEQFF
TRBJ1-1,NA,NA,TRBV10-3,TGTGCCATCAGGGACAGTGTCCCCTCGGGGCTGGCTTTCTTT,CAIRDSVPSGLAFF
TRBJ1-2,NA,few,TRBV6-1,TGTGCCAGCAGTGCGGGACCACTTTACAACTATGGCTACACCTTC,CASSAGPLYNYGYTF
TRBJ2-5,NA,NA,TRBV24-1,TGTGCCACCAGTGATTTGAGCCAGGGTAGCCAAGAGACCCAGTACTTC,CATSDLSQGSQETQYF
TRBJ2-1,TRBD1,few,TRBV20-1,TGCAGTGCTAGAAGTGTGGGACAGCTTCCAGATGAGCAGTTCTTC,CSARSVGQLPDEQFF
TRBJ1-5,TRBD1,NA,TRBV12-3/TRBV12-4,TGTGCCAGCAGTTTAGAGTCACAGGGGGCAGGCCAGCCCCAGCATTTT,CASSLESQGAGQPQHF
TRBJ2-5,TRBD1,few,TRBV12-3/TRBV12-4,TGTGCCAGCAGTCGACTGCGGTCAACAGGGGTCGCAGAGACCCAGTACTTC,CASSRLRSTGVAETQYF
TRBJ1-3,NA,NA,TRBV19,TGTGCCAGTAGTATGTCCAGCTCTGGAAACACCATATATTTT,CASSMSSSGNTIYF
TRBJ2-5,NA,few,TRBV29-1,TGCAGCGTTGAACAGGGGCGGCTTGACGGCGAAGAGACCCAGTACTTC,CSVEQGRLDGEETQYF
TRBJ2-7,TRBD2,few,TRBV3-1,TGTGCCAGCAGCCCCTACTGGACTAGCGGGAGCTACGAGCAGTACTTC,CASSPYWTSGSYEQYF
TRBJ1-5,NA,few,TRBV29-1,TGCAGCGTTGGGGGAGGGGGGGATCAGCCCCAGCATTTT,CSVGGGGDQPQHF
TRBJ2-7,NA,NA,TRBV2,TGTGCCAGCAGTGAGTACGAGGGGAGTCTCGAGCAGTACTTC,CASSEYEGSLEQYF
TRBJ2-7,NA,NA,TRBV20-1,TGCAGTGCCCAGCCCCGACTTGGATACGAGCAGTACTTC,CSAQPRLGYEQYF
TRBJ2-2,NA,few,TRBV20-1,TGCAGTGCTAGAGATCGCCTCTCCACCGGGATCAACACCGGGGAGCTGTTTTTT,CSARDRLSTGINTGELFF